One and the same sample provided the 10 T cell receptor beta chains below, sequenced in a study of early T cells in non-severe SARS-CoV-2 infection. Each CDR3 protein is one row after TCRdb ran MiXCR on the 5' RACE reads. Of nearly 45,000 distinct CDR3 sequences in the sample, under 13% are singletons; the top ten hold roughly 9.7%. The sequenced sample consisted of whole blood. The receptors come from an adult who was a healthcare worker with PCR-confirmed SARS-CoV-2 infection or an uninfected control (not recorded which).

This clonotype was seen just once. The chain uses TRBV6-4 and TRBJ2-6, with D uncertain. Between the trimmed V and J ends, which lost 6 bases and 4 bases, there was a span of 16 bases. This CDR3 comprises 16 residues. The V gene's germline CDR1 is MRHNA and CDR2 SNTAGT. The CDR3: CASSPEFTEGANVLTF. As DNA, the CDR3 is TGTGCCAGCAGCCCAGAGTTCACAGAGGGGGCCAACGTCCTGACTTTC.

This clonotype was seen more than once but under ten times. V and J are TRBV6-1 and TRBJ1-1; maybe TRBD1 (6 bases). Germline CDR1 reads MNHNS; CDR2 reads SASEGT. There are 13 residues in the CDR3. V was clipped by 7 bases and J by 5 bases, with 14 bases between them. CDR3 protein: CASTRTDRTEAFF. As DNA, the CDR3 is TGTGCCAGCACTCGGACAGATCGAACTGAAGCTTTCTTT.

At least ten counts were recorded for this clonotype. The V call is TRBV18, the J call TRBJ2-7; D remains ambiguous. CDR3 size: 15 residues. Germline assignment: CDR1 KGHSH and CDR2 LQKENI. The ends were cut back, 0 bases at V and 2 bases at J, with 11 bases in the middle. The DNA for the CDR3 is TGTGCCAGCTCACCACCGGCAGGAGCGACCTACGAGCAGTACTTC. Residues: CASSPPAGATYEQYF.

In its sample, this clonotype was seen a few times. The rearrangement joins TRBV18 to TRBJ1-1, with 8 nucleotides matching TRBD1. The germline V gene has CDR1 KGHSH and CDR2 LQKENI. The V and J ends lost 3 bases and 3 bases, in that order; junction bases with no gene match: 21. The CDR3 extends over 20 amino acids. The DNA of the CDR3 is TGTGCCAGCTCACCGGACAGGGCCTCTCCATCCCTGGAGTTTTACACTGAAGCTTTCTTT. Protein: CASSPDRASPSLEFYTEAFF.

The gene calls are TRBV5-4 and TRBJ1-2, with D maybe TRBD1 (6 bases). This CDR3 is built from 14 residues. Deletions cut 5 bases from V and 4 bases from J, with 15 bases between. CDR1 and CDR2 from the germline V gene are SGHNT and YYREEE (reference sequence). The CDR3 here is CASRPEDRAYGYTF. The CDR3 bases are TGTGCCAGCAGACCGGAGGACAGAGCCTATGGCTACACCTTC.

This clonotype showed up just a few times. This chain joins TRBV6-2 or TRBV6-3 and TRBJ2-3, with 13 nucleotides matching TRBD2. The CDR3 length is 17 residues. Germline V gene data show CDR1 as MNHEY and CDR2 as SVGEGT. V was pared by 0 bases and J by 2 bases, with 2 bases of the junction left unmatched. DNA for the CDR3: TGTGCCAGCAGTTACTCGACTAGCGGGGGGCACACAGATACGCAGTATTTT. Translation gives CASSYSTSGGHTDTQYF.

This clonotype was counted ten times or more. The chain recombines TRBV7-2 with TRBJ1-2; a possible D gene is TRBD1 (5 bases). The V and J ends lost 5 bases and 8 bases respectively, with 15 bases between them. The germline V gene has CDR1 SGHTA and CDR2 FQGNSA. The CDR3 runs to 13 residues. The DNA for the CDR3 is TGTGCCAGCAGCCAAAAAGGGGATGTGGGCTACACCTTC. Residues: CASSQKGDVGYTF.

About this clonotype: A read error may account for a junction end that differs from germline. The chain carries TRBV2 and TRBJ1-5; D unclear. This CDR3 comprises 14 residues. Germline CDR1 is SNHLY and CDR2 is FYNNEI. The CDR3 loop reads CASSLGGGNQPRHF. Written as DNA, the CDR3 is TGTGCCAGCAGCCTGGGAGGAGGCAATCAGCCCCGGCATTTT.

This clonotype has at least ten counts. V is TRBV28 and J is TRBJ1-1; D is unclear. The CDR3 spans 12 residues. Germline V CDR1 and CDR2: MDHEN, SYDVKM. Trimming took off 7 bases at V and 1 base at J, with 7 bases between the two ends. CDR3 sequence reads: CASKVGNTEAFF. The CDR3 bases are TGTGCCAGCAAGGTGGGGAACACTGAAGCTTTCTTT.

This clonotype occurred a few times. The V call is TRBV9, the J call TRBJ2-1; 8 positions match TRBD2. V trimming: 0 bases; J trimming: 10 bases; junction bases outside the gene matches: 12. CDR1 is SGDLS, CDR2 YYNGEE, per germline. The CDR3 loop spans 16 amino acids. CDR3 sequence reads: CASSVGSGGLKWEQFF. The CDR3 DNA sequence: TGTGCCAGCAGCGTAGGGAGCGGGGGACTAAAATGGGAGCAGTTCTTC.